The following is a TCR beta chain sequence with its context. This entry comes from a study of blood T cell repertoires in COVID-19. Study-level information: In each case, the material was cDNA or gDNA derived from T cells, B-cell-depleted T cells, or PBMCs.

Looked up from germline, CDR1 is MNHEY and CDR2 is SMNVEV (reference sequence). This CDR3 contains 15 residues. J lost 1 base, V lost 4 bases, and 3 bases had no gene match. Measured with immunoSEQ multiplex PCR; TCRdb has only the in-frame clones, and not every one. The table lists fewer than 450,000 clones, about 90% of them singletons. Clinical history as reported by participants underpinned cohort assignment. This rearrangement joins TRBV27 to TRBJ2-3, with 9 positions matching TRBD1. The sample comprised PBMCs or T cells enriched from blood (not recorded which). The sequence derives from a young woman who had recovered from COVID-19. In DNA, the CDR3 is TGTGCCAGCAGTTCACGGGACAGGGGCACAGATACGCAGTATTTT. It codes for CASSSRDRGTDTQYF.